The present T cell receptor (beta chain) was sequenced within a study of blood T cell repertoires in COVID-19. Overall study: Whether acute or convalescent, the COVID-19 samples came from the United States, Italy and Spain. T cells, B-cell-depleted T cells, or PBMCs supplied cDNA or gDNA.

V was pared by 2 bases and J by 10 bases, with 6 bases of the junction left unmatched. CDR3 length: 14 amino acids. In germline, CDR1 is SSHAT, CDR2 FNYEAQ (reference sequence). In the original workflow: Estimated nucleated cell counts came from reference gene primer amplification. Here immunoSEQ multiplex PCR was the method, and the copy in TCRdb shows in-frame clones only, minus some. The V and J calls and clone size are taken from that table; D and trimming were inferred from the DNA. In the table there are more than 140,000 clones, roughly 88% of which are singletons. The chain uses TRBV7-7 and TRBJ1-3, with 9 positions matching TRBD1. The specimen was peripheral blood. The sequence came from a woman aged 45-60 years in a cohort sampled during active or convalescent COVID-19. This CDR3 reads CASSLSPGTGTIYF. CDR3 sequence (DNA): TGTGCCAGCAGCTTATCCCCCGGGACAGGGACCATATATTTT.